The 21 T cell receptor beta chains below come from one sample, sequenced in a study of cytomegalovirus exposure and HLA in healthy donors. Both 60 Vbeta primers and 13 Jbeta primers went into the PCR. Libraries were prepared by immunoSEQ multiplex PCR; TCRdb keeps only in-frame clonotypes and omits some of them. The sample shows about 110,000 clones, approximately 70% of them seen only once. The sample consisted of PBMCs. These receptor sequences come from a man aged 30 to 45 in good health and CMV-seropositive.

This sequence joins TRBV25-1 and TRBJ1-2, with 9 bases matching TRBD1. J gave up 5 bases and V 5 bases, and 9 bases lay outside the gene matches. The CDR3 contains 15 residues. Germline lookup yields CDR1 MGHDK and CDR2 SYGVNS. In nucleotides, the CDR3 is TGTGCCAGCAGTCCTCAACAGGGGGCACATTATGGCTACACCTTC. Translated: CASSPQQGAHYGYTF.

V gene TRBV9 combines with J gene TRBJ2-3; 10 nucleotides match TRBD2. This CDR3 contains 17 residues. Germline V lookup: CDR1 SGDLS, CDR2 YYNGEE. V was pared by 4 bases and J by 8 bases, with 16 bases of the junction left unmatched. For the CDR3, the DNA is TGTGCCAGCAGCCCACGACTTGCTAGCGGGAGTTCTGGTACGCAGTATTTT. This gives the protein CASSPRLASGSSGTQYF. Variable domain in full (rest from reference TRBV9 and TRBJ2-3): DSGVTQTPKHLITATGQRVTLRCSPRSGDLSVYWYQQSLDQGLQFLIQYYNGEERAKGNILERFSAQQFPDLHSELNLSSLELGDSALYFCASSPRLASGSSGTQYFGPGTRLTVL.

The J gene is TRBJ2-2, the V gene TRBV5-1, with 7 nucleotides matching TRBD2. The germline V gene has CDR1 SGHRS and CDR2 YFSETQ. This CDR3 comprises 13 residues. After removal of 8 bases from V and 3 bases from J, the junction contained 4 bases not matched to a gene. CDR3 DNA sequence: TGCGCCAGTAAAACTAGCGACACCGGGGAGCTGTTTTTT. Protein product: CASKTSDTGELFF.

This clone was picked up one time. The CDR3 nucleotides are TGTGCCAGCAGCTTAGAGGACTTGGGAATCGAGACCCAGTACTTC. Translated, it gives CASSLEDLGIETQYF. The chain recombines TRBV11-2 with TRBJ2-5; D is perhaps TRBD2 (5 bases). Trimming removed 0 bases at V and 5 bases at J, with 13 bases between. Per germline, CDR1 SGHAT and CDR2 FQNNGV. This CDR3 region has 15 residues.

The chain has TRBV18 and TRBJ2-1; 14 bases are shared with TRBD2. From germline, CDR1 is KGHSH and CDR2 LQKENI. With V trimmed by 4 bases and J by 0 bases, 2 bases remained unmatched. This CDR3 region has 17 residues. This CDR3 reads CASSLGTSGSSYNEQFF. The CDR3 region has the DNA TGTGCCAGCTCACTAGGGACTAGCGGGAGCTCCTACAATGAGCAGTTCTTC.

This clone was seen once. This chain joins TRBV5-1 and TRBJ2-7, with D uncertain. This CDR3 region has 14 residues. In germline, CDR1 is SGHRS, CDR2 YFSETQ. V dropped 3 bases and J dropped 1 base, with 11 bases sitting between them. CDR3 nucleotide sequence: TGCGCCAGCAGCTACAAGGCGGAGTCCTACGAGCAGTACTTC. Its protein product is CASSYKAESYEQYF.

The V and J genes are TRBV11-2 and TRBJ2-7; weak D call: TRBD1 (6 bases). CDR1 and CDR2 (germline): SGHAT, FQNNGV. The CDR3 is 18 residues long. The germline V and J ends were trimmed by 2 bases and 0 bases, with 20 bases remaining between them. This CDR3 reads CASSLKGDLNRDSYEQYF. The CDR3 coding sequence is TGTGCCAGCAGCTTAAAGGGGGACCTTAATAGGGACTCCTACGAGCAGTACTTC.

V gene TRBV7-6 combines with J gene TRBJ1-5; D gene ambiguous. Between the trimmed V and J ends, which lost 2 bases and 0 bases, there was a span of 8 bases. The germline gives CDR1 SGHVS, CDR2 FNYEAQ. The CDR3 extends over 15 amino acids. The CDR3 DNA is TGTGCCAGCAGCTTAAATCCTAATAGCAATCAGCCCCAGCATTTT. It encodes CASSLNPNSNQPQHF.

This clone has just a few counts. The chain combines TRBV4-1 with TRBJ2-4, with 13 bases aligning to TRBD2. The V gene end was trimmed by 4 bases and the J gene end by 2 bases; junction bases not matched to a gene: 8. Germline-derived CDR1 and CDR2 are MGHRA and YSYEKL. The length of the CDR3 is 18 residues. The DNA of the CDR3 is TGCGCCAGCAGCCCACTCGTGACTAGCGGGAGGTCCAAAAACATTCAGTACTTC. It translates to CASSPLVTSGRSKNIQYF.

The chain employs TRBV9 and TRBJ2-1; TRBD1 matches at 7 bases. After removal of 0 bases from V and 0 bases from J, the junction contained 6 bases not matched to a gene. The CDR3 contains 17 residues. The germline V gene encodes CDR1 SGDLS and CDR2 YYNGEE. The CDR3 loop reads CASSVGHGQDSYNEQFF. The CDR3 bases are TGTGCCAGCAGCGTAGGACATGGACAGGACTCCTACAATGAGCAGTTCTTC. Based on the CDR3 plus reference TRBV9 and TRBJ2-1, the full variable domain is DSGVTQTPKHLITATGQRVTLRCSPRSGDLSVYWYQQSLDQGLQFLIQYYNGEERAKGNILERFSAQQFPDLHSELNLSSLELGDSALYFCASSVGHGQDSYNEQFFGPGTRLTVL.

Only one count was recorded for this clone. The chain employs TRBV2 and TRBJ1-2; D may be TRBD1 (6 bases). V lost 5 bases and J 7 bases, leaving 11 bases between the germline ends. This CDR3 has 12 residues. Per the germline V gene, CDR1 is SNHLY and CDR2 is FYNNEI. CDR3: CASSTGSIGYTF. The CDR3 bases are TGTGCCAGCAGTACAGGGTCTATTGGCTACACCTTC. The whole variable domain, filled in from reference TRBV2 and TRBJ1-2, reads EPEVTQTPSHQVTQMGQEVILRCVPISNHLYFYWYRQILGQKVEFLVSFYNNEISEKSEIFDDQFSVERPDGSNFTLKIRSTKLEDSAMYFCASSTGSIGYTFGSGTRLTVV.

V and J are TRBV5-1 and TRBJ1-2, with 9 bases matching TRBD1. There are 15 residues in the CDR3. Germline CDR1 SGHRS, CDR2 YFSETQ. V lost 0 bases, J lost 5 bases, and 5 bases stayed unmatched. The CDR3 here is CASSLGGQGGYGYTF. In DNA form, the CDR3 reads TGCGCCAGCAGCTTGGGGGGACAGGGAGGTTATGGCTACACCTTC.

The V and J genes are TRBV29-1 and TRBJ2-1, with 13 bases lining up with TRBD2. Unmatched junction bases numbered 17, after V lost 5 bases and J lost 7 bases. The germline V gene has CDR1 SQVTM and CDR2 ANQGSEA. This CDR3 has 18 residues. CDR3 amino acids: CSVFGLAGVVYNPNEQFF. As DNA, the CDR3 is TGCAGCGTTTTTGGACTAGCGGGAGTGGTGTACAATCCGAATGAGCAGTTCTTC.

The chain is built from TRBV19 and TRBJ2-5; D unresolved. The DNA end lines up better with TRBJ2-7; the J call may be wrong. Germline V gene sequence: CDR1 LNHDA, CDR2 SQIVND (reference sequence). The CDR3 sequence is 14 residues long. The CDR3 DNA is TGTGCCAGTAGTATAGATCCCGTTTCCTACGAGCAGTACTTC. It encodes CASSIDPVSYEQYF.

Written as DNA, the CDR3 is TGCGCCAGCAGCCATTCCATAAACTCGACTAGCGGGGGGTTGAATACGCAGTATTTT. This encodes CASSHSINSTSGGLNTQYF. The chain has TRBV5-1 and TRBJ2-3, with TRBD2 matching over 13 bases. J lost 7 bases, V lost 4 bases, and 18 bases had no gene match. Germline V gene data show CDR1 as SGHRS and CDR2 as YFSETQ. This CDR3 contains 19 residues.

The gene calls are TRBV29-1 and TRBJ1-1; no clear D. The CDR3 spans 14 residues. CDR1 SQVTM and CDR2 ANQGSEA come from the germline V gene. Trimming took off 5 bases at V and 1 base at J, with 14 bases between the two ends. CDR3 nucleotide sequence: TGCAGCGTTATAGCCGGGTCCCGGAACACTGAAGCTTTCTTT. Its protein is CSVIAGSRNTEAFF.

V and J are TRBV5-4 and TRBJ2-7; tentatively, D is TRBD2 (5 bases). The V end was cut by 2 bases, the J end by 4 bases, with 22 bases between. CDR1 SGHNT and CDR2 YYREEE come from the germline V gene (reference sequence). The CDR3 extends over 17 amino acids. The CDR3 DNA follows: TGTGCCAGCAGCTTTGGAGTCACCTTAGGACTGAATTACGAGCAGTACTTC. Its translation is CASSFGVTLGLNYEQYF.

This chain uses TRBV10-3 with TRBJ1-2, with 10 positions matching TRBD1. CDR3 length: 14 residues. V lost 6 bases to trimming and J lost 3 bases; unmatched junction nucleotides: 4. Germline V gene sequence: CDR1 ENHRY, CDR2 SYGVKD. The CDR3 region is CAIRATGGDYGYTF. In DNA form, the CDR3 reads TGTGCCATCAGAGCGACAGGGGGCGACTATGGCTACACCTTC.

The chain couples TRBV10-3 to TRBJ1-5; possibly TRBD1 for D (5 bases). Germline CDR1 ENHRY, CDR2 SYGVKD. The ends were cut back, 0 bases at V and 4 bases at J, with 16 bases in the middle. The CDR3 totals 17 residues. In DNA form, the CDR3 reads TGTGCCATCAGTGAGTCGTCTCGGCAGGGTGGGAATCAGCCCCAGCATTTT. It codes for CAISESSRQGGNQPQHF.

This sequence joins TRBV18 and TRBJ1-2; a possible D gene is TRBD1 (6 bases). V dropped 0 bases and J dropped 3 bases, with 14 bases sitting between them. The CDR3 length is 16 residues. Germline V CDR1 and CDR2: KGHSH, LQKENI. CDR3 bases: TGTGCCAGCTCACCACCTGGTTTCTCAGGGGACTATGGCTACACCTTC. This sequence encodes CASSPPGFSGDYGYTF.

V is TRBV2 and J is TRBJ2-7, with 11 bases aligning to TRBD2. Unmatched junction bases numbered 2, after V lost 4 bases and J lost 3 bases. CDR3 size: 14 residues. Per germline, CDR1 SNHLY and CDR2 FYNNEI. The CDR3 reads CASSVTSGVYEQYF. The CDR3, as DNA: TGTGCCAGCAGTGTGACTAGCGGGGTCTACGAGCAGTACTTC. The variable domain in full, completed from reference TRBV2 and TRBJ2-7, reads EPEVTQTPSHQVTQMGQEVILRCVPISNHLYFYWYRQILGQKVEFLVSFYNNEISEKSEIFDDQFSVERPDGSNFTLKIRSTKLEDSAMYFCASSVTSGVYEQYFGPGTRLTVT.